Listed below are T cell receptor beta chains from one sample, sequenced in a study of Ad26.COV2.S vaccination and SARS-CoV-2 variants. Profiling relied on immunoSEQ multiplex PCR, and the TCRdb table lists in-frame clones only, not all of them. The sample records hundreds of thousands of clones, approximately 92% being singletons. Sequenced material: peripheral blood, taken in a trial of Ad26.COV2.S vaccine versus placebo. These receptors were obtained from a person between 18 and 65 years old who received the Ad26.COV2.S COVID-19 vaccine or a placebo. CDR3s include the opening cysteine and the closing phenylalanine or tryptophan. D genes are given only for firm matches. Clone size, where shown, is once, few, many, or a class for clones that have expanded.

size: .
V: TRBV10-3
D: .
J: TRBJ2-1
DNA: TGTGCCATCAGTGAGTCATCGGACGGAAGTCTTTCGAGGGGAGAGCAGTTCTTC
CDR3: CAISESSDGSLSRGEQFF

size: .
V: TRBV20-1
D: .
J: TRBJ1-2
DNA: TGCAGTGCTAGAGACAAGCTTGGCTACACCTTC
CDR3: CSARDKLGYTF

size: .
V: TRBV10-3
D: .
J: TRBJ2-1
DNA: TGTGCCATCAGTGGAGACAGCAGTGAGCAGTTCTTC
CDR3: CAISGDSSEQFF

size: .
V: TRBV3-1/TRBV3-2
D: .
J: TRBJ1-3
DNA: TGTGCCAGCAGCCACGTCTCTGGAAACACCATATATTTT
CDR3: CASSHVSGNTIYF

size: .
V: TRBV28
D: .
J: TRBJ2-1
DNA: TGTGCCAGCACTGAGACAAACAATGAGCAGTTCTTC
CDR3: CASTETNNEQFF

size: once
V: TRBV9
D: TRBD2
J: TRBJ2-1
DNA: TGTGCCAGCAGCGTAGAGGGAGCGGGAGTGGCTGGCAATGAGCAGTTCTTC
CDR3: CASSVEGAGVAGNEQFF

size: .
V: TRBV27
D: .
J: TRBJ2-1
DNA: TGTGCCAGCAGTTTATTCCGGACCGACAATGAGCAGTTCTTC
CDR3: CASSLFRTDNEQFF

size: .
V: TRBV2
D: .
J: TRBJ1-5
DNA: TGTGCCAGCAGTGAGGGCGGGGGTAGCAATCAGCCCCAGCATTTT
CDR3: CASSEGGGSNQPQHF

size: .
V: TRBV12-5
D: TRBD1
J: TRBJ1-1
DNA: TGTGCTAGTGGTTTAGGGACAGGGAACACTGAAGCTTTCTTT
CDR3: CASGLGTGNTEAFF

size: few
V: TRBV6-5
D: .
J: TRBJ1-5
DNA: TGTGCCAGCAGTTACGGGGACGGGAATCAGCCCCAGCATTTT
CDR3: CASSYGDGNQPQHF

size: .
V: TRBV7-9
D: TRBD1
J: TRBJ2-3
DNA: TGTGCCGCGTGGGACAGGCCTAGCACAGATACGCAGTATTTT
CDR3: CAAWDRPSTDTQYF

size: .
V: TRBV6-5
D: .
J: TRBJ1-1
DNA: TGTGCCAGCAGACTTACAATGAACACTGAAGCTTTCTTT
CDR3: CASRLTMNTEAFF

size: .
V: TRBV12-5
D: TRBD2
J: TRBJ2-5
DNA: TGTGCTAGTGGTTTGAGTGTTTTAGCGGGAGCCCAAGAGACCCAGTACTTC
CDR3: CASGLSVLAGAQETQYF

size: .
V: TRBV28
D: .
J: TRBJ2-4
DNA: TGTGCCAGCAGGAGGTGGGGTGTCGCCAAAAACATTCAGTACTTC
CDR3: CASRRWGVAKNIQYF

size: .
V: TRBV6-6
D: .
J: TRBJ1-5
DNA: TGTGCCAGCAGTTTCGGGGGTGCTCAGCCCCAGCATTTT
CDR3: CASSFGGAQPQHF

size: .
V: TRBV29-1
D: .
J: TRBJ2-5
DNA: TGCAGCGCCCGCAGGGGAACGGGGCAAGAGACCCAGTACTTC
CDR3: CSARRGTGQETQYF

size: .
V: TRBV4-1
D: .
J: TRBJ1-2
DNA: TGCGCCAGCAGCCAGTACATTGATAACTATGGCTACACCTTC
CDR3: CASSQYIDNYGYTF

size: .
V: TRBV6-5
D: .
J: TRBJ1-2
DNA: TGTGCCAGCCTCTCGAGGGCCCGAGGGGGCTACACCTTC
CDR3: CASLSRARGGYTF

size: .
V: TRBV19
D: .
J: TRBJ1-1
DNA: TGTGCCAGTAGTCCACTAGGAGACACTGAAGCTTTCTTT
CDR3: CASSPLGDTEAFF

size: .
V: TRBV4-1
D: .
J: TRBJ2-3
DNA: TGCGCCAGCAGCCTTGATAGGGGTGATACGCAGTATTTT
CDR3: CASSLDRGDTQYF

size: .
V: TRBV9
D: .
J: TRBJ2-3
DNA: TGTGCCAGCAGCGTAGATGTCTTTACAGATACGCAGTATTTT
CDR3: CASSVDVFTDTQYF

size: .
V: TRBV29-1
D: .
J: TRBJ2-1
DNA: TGCAGCGTTGGCAGTCAAGGGGGGAGCTCCTACAATGAGCAGTTCTTC
CDR3: CSVGSQGGSSYNEQFF

size: .
V: TRBV7-2
D: TRBD2
J: TRBJ2-1
DNA: TGTGCCAGCAGCTCCAGGGCGGGAGTAGTTGAGCAGTTCTTC
CDR3: CASSSRAGVVEQFF

size: .
V: TRBV7-9
D: .
J: TRBJ1-4
DNA: TGTGCCAGCAGCTGGGGGGGCTACAGGGTTGGGGAAAAACTGTTTTTT
CDR3: CASSWGGYRVGEKLFF

size: .
V: TRBV3-1/TRBV3-2
D: TRBD2
J: TRBJ2-1
DNA: TGTGCCAGCAGCGTACTAGCGGATTACAATGAGCAGTTCTTC
CDR3: CASSVLADYNEQFF

size: few
V: TRBV28
D: .
J: TRBJ1-5
DNA: TGTGCCAGCAGTTTAATGGGGTGGCATCAGCCCCAGCATTTT
CDR3: CASSLMGWHQPQHF

size: once
V: TRBV2
D: .
J: TRBJ1-2
DNA: TGTGCCAGCAGTTCGACCCAGGGAGTATCCTATGGCTACACCTTC
CDR3: CASSSTQGVSYGYTF

size: .
V: TRBV7-2
D: TRBD2
J: TRBJ2-1
DNA: TGTGCCAGCAGCTCCCAGACTAGCGGGAACAATGAGCAGTTCTTC
CDR3: CASSSQTSGNNEQFF

size: .
V: TRBV10-3
D: TRBD1
J: TRBJ2-3
DNA: TGTGCCATCAGGAGACAGGGATACACAGATACGCAGTATTTT
CDR3: CAIRRQGYTDTQYF

size: .
V: TRBV15
D: .
J: TRBJ1-6
DNA: TGTGCCACCAGCAGAGACTCTAATTCACCCCTCCACTTT
CDR3: CATSRDSNSPLHF

size: .
V: TRBV6-2/TRBV6-3
D: .
J: TRBJ2-2
DNA: TGTGCCAGCAGTTACAGGACAGCTCCGAACACCGGGGAGCTGTTTTTT
CDR3: CASSYRTAPNTGELFF

size: .
V: TRBV5-4
D: .
J: TRBJ2-3
DNA: TGTGCCAGCAGCACAGGAGGTGTTGGTAGCACAGATACGCAGTATTTT
CDR3: CASSTGGVGSTDTQYF

size: .
V: TRBV7-2
D: TRBD2
J: TRBJ2-1
DNA: TGTGCCAGCAGTCCGAGACTAGCGCGAGCCTACAATGAGCAGTTCTTC
CDR3: CASSPRLARAYNEQFF

size: .
V: TRBV28
D: .
J: TRBJ1-5
DNA: TGTGCCAGCAGTGGACCGGGCGCCGGCCAGCCCCAGCATTTT
CDR3: CASSGPGAGQPQHF

size: few
V: TRBV6-6
D: .
J: TRBJ1-2
DNA: TGTGCCAGCAGTAGGGAAGGAGGAGGCTACACCTTC
CDR3: CASSREGGGYTF

size: many
V: TRBV30
D: .
J: TRBJ1-5
DNA: TGTGCCTGGAACCGTTACTCCAATCAGCCCCAGCATTTT
CDR3: CAWNRYSNQPQHF

size: .
V: TRBV10-3
D: .
J: TRBJ1-2
DNA: TGTGCCATCAGCGGGGACGGGTTCTACTATGGCTACACCTTC
CDR3: CAISGDGFYYGYTF

size: .
V: TRBV6-2/TRBV6-3
D: TRBD2
J: TRBJ2-7
DNA: TGTGCCAGCAGTTACCCGGCGCTAGCGGGGTTAAGCTCCTACGAGCAGTACTTC
CDR3: CASSYPALAGLSSYEQYF

size: once
V: TRBV2
D: .
J: TRBJ2-1
DNA: TGTGCCAGCAGTATAGCGAATGAGCAGTTCTTC
CDR3: CASSIANEQFF

size: .
V: TRBV9
D: TRBD2
J: TRBJ2-2
DNA: TGTGCCAGCACCGTCGGACTAGCGGTCGGGGAGCTGTTTTTT
CDR3: CASTVGLAVGELFF

size: .
V: TRBV9
D: TRBD1
J: TRBJ2-1
DNA: TGTGCCAGCAGCTCAGGGGGCGGGTCCTACAATGAGCAGTTCTTC
CDR3: CASSSGGGSYNEQFF

size: .
V: TRBV5-4
D: .
J: TRBJ2-5
DNA: TGTGCCAGCAGCTCGGGATCTGGAGGATGGACCCAGTACTTC
CDR3: CASSSGSGGWTQYF

size: .
V: TRBV5-1
D: TRBD2
J: TRBJ2-1
DNA: TGCGCCAGCAGCTTGGCCCTAGCGGGAGTGAATGAGCAGTTCTTC
CDR3: CASSLALAGVNEQFF

size: .
V: TRBV5-1
D: TRBD1
J: TRBJ1-2
DNA: TGCGCCAGCAGGTCTCCGGGACAGGGACCATCTGGCTACACCTTC
CDR3: CASRSPGQGPSGYTF

size: .
V: TRBV9
D: TRBD1
J: TRBJ1-4
DNA: TGTGCCAGCAGCGGGACAGGGGACGAAAAACTGTTTTTT
CDR3: CASSGTGDEKLFF

size: .
V: TRBV5-4
D: .
J: TRBJ1-1
DNA: TGTGCCAGCAGCTTAAGTATAGGGAACACTGAAGCTTTCTTT
CDR3: CASSLSIGNTEAFF

size: .
V: TRBV29-1
D: .
J: TRBJ1-4
DNA: TGCAGCGCTGTCGGGTCTCACGGCGAAAAACTGTTTTTT
CDR3: CSAVGSHGEKLFF